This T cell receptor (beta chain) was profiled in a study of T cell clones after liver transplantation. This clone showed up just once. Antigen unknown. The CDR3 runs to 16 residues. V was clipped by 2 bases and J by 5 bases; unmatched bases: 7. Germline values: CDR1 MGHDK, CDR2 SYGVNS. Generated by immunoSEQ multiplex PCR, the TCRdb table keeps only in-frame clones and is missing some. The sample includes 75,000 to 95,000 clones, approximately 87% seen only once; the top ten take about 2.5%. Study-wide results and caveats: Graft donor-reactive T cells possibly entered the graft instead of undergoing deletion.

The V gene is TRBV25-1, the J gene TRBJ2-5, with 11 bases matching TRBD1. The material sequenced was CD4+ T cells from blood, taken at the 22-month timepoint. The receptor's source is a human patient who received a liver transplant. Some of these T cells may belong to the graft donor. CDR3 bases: TGTGCCAGCAGTGAAGATTGGGACAGGGGGTCTGAGACCCAGTACTTC. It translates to CASSEDWDRGSETQYF.